One and the same sample provided the 27 T cell receptor beta chains below, sequenced in a study of CD8 T cells in ankylosing spondylitis. Findings and limits, study-wide: Made up of eight highly homologous variants, a TCR beta motif appeared characteristic of ankylosing spondylitis blood.

Antigen specificity for these receptors is unknown. TCRdb fed the 5' RACE reads into MiXCR, producing one record per CDR3 protein. The sample has around 490,000 distinct CDR3 sequences, less than 6% seen once. The sequencing sample was made of blood, either unsorted or a sorted T cell fraction (not recorded which). Receptors were obtained from a male donor with ankylosing spondylitis.

The chain links TRBV6-4 to TRBJ2-1, with TRBD2 identical over 8 bases. The length of the CDR3 is 15 residues. V was pared by 5 bases and J by 2 bases, with 5 bases of the junction left unmatched. In germline, CDR1 is MRHNA, CDR2 SNTAGT. CDR3 in DNA: TGTGCCAGCAGTTCGGGGGGGCGCGCCTACAATGAGCAGTTCTTC. Encoded protein: CASSSGGRAYNEQFF.

This clonotype was seen ten or more times. This CDR3 is CSVSRLADNEQFF. The DNA for the CDR3 is TGCAGCGTGTCCAGACTAGCGGACAATGAGCAGTTCTTC. This rearrangement joins TRBV29-1 to TRBJ2-1, with TRBD2 identical over 9 bases. The CDR3 extends over 13 amino acids. V trimming: 6 bases; J trimming: 5 bases; junction bases outside the gene matches: 5. Germline lookup yields CDR1 SQVTM and CDR2 ANQGSEA.

As concerns this clonotype: The CDR3 does not end in the conserved phenylalanine or tryptophan, so this is likely a read error. As DNA, the CDR3 is TGCAGTGCTAGAGTCGGCGGGCAAGAGACCCAGTACCTC. As protein: CSARVGGQETQYL. This sequence joins TRBV20-1 and TRBJ2-5; maybe TRBD2 (5 bases). V shed 1 base and J shed 2 bases, with 8 bases lying between them. CDR3 size: 13 residues. In germline, CDR1 is DFQATT, CDR2 SNEGSKA (reference sequence).

This clonotype was seen repeatedly, ten times or more. The chain employs TRBV7-3 and TRBJ2-6; D is unclear. Germline CDR1 reads SGHTA; CDR2 reads FQGTGA. The CDR3 has 15 amino acids. The ends were cut back, 5 bases at V and 1 base at J, with 9 bases in the middle. CDR3 bases: TGTGCCAGCAGCCCAGGTACTTCTGGGGCCAACGTCCTGACTTTC. Its translation is CASSPGTSGANVLTF.

This clonotype was observed at least ten times. V usage is TRBV7-8 and J usage is TRBJ2-3; 10 bases line up with TRBD1. Per germline, CDR1 SGHVS and CDR2 FQNEAQ. V shed 5 bases, J shed 8 bases, and the junction held 7 bases outside the gene matches. CDR3 length: 14 residues. The CDR3 sequence: CASSPRTGGGTQYF. In DNA form, the CDR3 reads TGTGCCAGCAGCCCCAGGACAGGGGGGGGTACGCAGTATTTT.

This clonotype was detected ten times or more. This chain joins TRBV11-2 and TRBJ2-3; 7 bases are a match to TRBD2. The junction had 8 bases not matched to a gene; V was cut back by 5 bases and J by 3 bases. CDR1 is SGHAT, CDR2 FQNNGV, per germline. This CDR3 has 15 amino acids. CDR3 DNA sequence: TGTGCCAGCAGCCCCTGGGAGGGGCGGACAGATACGCAGTATTTT. It codes for CASSPWEGRTDTQYF.

This clonotype was detected many times. The gene calls are TRBV28 and TRBJ1-1; D is undetermined. Between the trimmed V and J ends, which lost 5 bases and 3 bases, there was a span of 10 bases. Germline CDR1 and CDR2: MDHEN and SYDVKM. CDR3 length: 13 amino acids. The CDR3 DNA follows: TGTGCCAGCAGTGAGGGCGTAGACACTGAAGCTTTCTTT. It yields the protein CASSEGVDTEAFF.

This clonotype was seen at least ten times. The chain combines TRBV4-3 with TRBJ1-1, with D perhaps matching TRBD1 (5 bases). Trimming stripped 0 bases from V and 0 bases from J, with 8 bases between. The germline V gene has CDR1 LGHNA and CDR2 YSLEER. CDR3 size: 15 residues. The CDR3 sequence: CASSQDGHLNTEAFF. As DNA, the CDR3 is TGCGCCAGCAGCCAAGACGGACACCTGAACACTGAAGCTTTCTTT.

This clonotype occurred many times. The chain couples TRBV29-1 to TRBJ2-3; 10 bases agree with TRBD1. The CDR3 is 14 residues long. V was clipped by 7 bases and J by 4 bases; unmatched bases: 8. Germline V gives CDR1 SQVTM, CDR2 ANQGSEA. CDR3 bases: TGCAGCGGGTGCCGGGACAGGGGCGCAGATACGCAGTATTTT. Protein: CSGCRDRGADTQYF.

This clonotype showed up many times. The chain couples TRBV29-1 to TRBJ2-5; D is unresolved. The germline V gene has CDR1 SQVTM and CDR2 ANQGSEA. The CDR3 runs to 10 residues. The germline V and J ends were trimmed by 7 bases and 2 bases, with 5 bases remaining between them. CDR3 coding DNA: TGCAGCGGCCAACAAGAGACCCAGTACTTC. This codes for CSGQQETQYF.

This clonotype was seen many times. J is TRBJ2-7 and V is TRBV7-9; 9 bases match TRBD1. V lost 4 bases to trimming and J lost 2 bases; unmatched junction nucleotides: 6. Germline V gene sequence: CDR1 SEHNR, CDR2 FQNEAQ (reference sequence). The CDR3 totals 15 residues. The CDR3 protein is CASSSNRDRAYEQYF. Written as DNA, the CDR3 is TGTGCCAGCAGCTCAAACCGGGACAGGGCCTACGAGCAGTACTTC.

Ten or more counts support this clonotype. The V call is TRBV20-1, the J call TRBJ1-2; 9 bases agree with TRBD1. The CDR3 extends over 13 amino acids. V lost 5 bases and J lost 2; bases outside the gene matches: 3. Germline CDR1 and CDR2: DFQATT and SNEGSKA (reference sequence). CDR3 region: CSALGQGNYGYTF. In DNA, the CDR3 is TGCAGTGCTTTAGGACAGGGGAACTATGGCTACACCTTC.

The sample holds many counts of this clonotype. The chain employs TRBV5-1 and TRBJ1-5; 10 nucleotides align to TRBD1. J gave up 4 bases and V 4 bases, and 5 bases lay outside the gene matches. The CDR3 is 15 amino acids. Germline CDR1 SGHRS, CDR2 YFSETQ. As DNA, the CDR3 is TGCGCCAGCAGCCCCGGGACAGGGGCAAATCAGCCCCAGCATTTT. It is translated as CASSPGTGANQPQHF.

This clonotype was found many times. V usage is TRBV27 and J usage is TRBJ2-3, with D possibly TRBD2 on 6 matching bases. Germline CDR1 and CDR2: MNHEY and SMNVEV (reference sequence). V dropped 10 bases and J dropped 2 bases, with 16 bases sitting between them. The CDR3 sequence is 14 residues long. CDR3 region: CATRRTTHTDTQYF. The CDR3 DNA is TGTGCCACCAGACGGACTACCCACACAGATACGCAGTATTTT.

DNA for the CDR3: TGCGCCAGCAGCCAAGCTCAGACCCTCCTCACAGATACGCAGTATTTT. Translation: CASSQAQTLLTDTQYF. The rearrangement links TRBV4-1 to TRBJ2-3; D uncertain. V was trimmed by 1 base and J by 2 bases, leaving 13 bases between them. CDR1 is MGHRA and CDR2 is YSYEKL in the germline V gene. CDR3 length: 16 amino acids.

At least ten counts were recorded for this clonotype. The chain has TRBV29-1 and TRBJ1-2, with TRBD1 matching over 8 bases. CDR3 length: 18 amino acids. Trimming took 3 bases from V and 0 from J; bases not matched to a gene: 15. Looked up from germline, CDR1 is SQVTM and CDR2 is ANQGSEA. CDR3 sequence reads: CSVDRAGGSQIPNYGYTF. Here the CDR3 DNA reads TGCAGCGTTGACAGGGCAGGGGGCTCACAAATTCCTAACTATGGCTACACCTTC.

This clonotype has more than one count but fewer than ten. V usage is TRBV11-2 and J usage is TRBJ2-3; D is perhaps TRBD2 (6 bases). V shed 2 bases and J shed 5 bases, with 17 bases lying between them. The CDR3 runs to 16 residues. Germline-derived CDR1 and CDR2 are SGHAT and FQNNGV. Written as DNA, the CDR3 is TGTGCCAGCAGCTTACAGACTAGGGTCCCAGGAGATACGCAGTATTTT. Residues: CASSLQTRVPGDTQYF.

This clonotype was picked up many times. The CDR3 loop is CASSQNWFQETQYF. The CDR3 nucleotides are TGCGCCAGCAGCCAAAACTGGTTTCAAGAGACCCAGTACTTC. The chain is built from TRBV4-3 and TRBJ2-5; D uncertain. Germline V gene sequence: CDR1 LGHNA, CDR2 YSLEER. The CDR3 is 14 residues long. Trimming stripped 2 bases from V and 2 bases from J, with 9 bases between.

This clonotype was seen ten or more times. CDR3 nucleotides: TGTGCCAGCAGCTTAGCGATAAGCGGGGGACAAGAGACCCAGTACTTC. Translation gives CASSLAISGGQETQYF. V gene TRBV7-2 combines with J gene TRBJ2-5, with TRBD2 matching 8 bases. CDR1 SGHTA and CDR2 FQGNSA come from the germline V gene. The CDR3 is 16 residues long. V lost 0 bases and J lost 2; bases outside the gene matches: 5.

The rearrangement joins TRBV5-1 to TRBJ2-3; TRBD2 is a possible D gene (6 bases). The CDR3 sequence is 15 residues long. Germline CDR1 is SGHRS and CDR2 is YFSETQ. V was shortened by 4 bases and J by 3 bases, with 15 bases between the two germline ends. CDR3 protein: CASSLPTGVTDTQYF. The CDR3 DNA sequence: TGCGCCAGCAGCCTTCCGACGGGGGTGACAGATACGCAGTATTTT. Variable domain in full (rest from reference TRBV5-1 and TRBJ2-3): KAGVTQTPRYLIKTRGQQVTLSCSPISGHRSVSWYQQTPGQGLQFLFEYFSETQRNKGNFPGRFSGRQFSNSRSEMNVSTLELGDSALYLCASSLPTGVTDTQYFGPGTRLTVL.

V is TRBV15 and J is TRBJ2-7; D call uncertain. V lost 5 bases, J lost 1 base, and 9 bases lay in between. The CDR3 has 13 residues. In germline, CDR1 is LNHNV, CDR2 YYDKDF (reference sequence). This CDR3 reads CATSRLGSYEQYF. DNA for the CDR3: TGTGCCACCAGCCGCCTAGGGTCCTACGAGCAGTACTTC. The whole variable domain, filled in from reference TRBV15 and TRBJ2-7, reads DAMVIQNPRYQVTQFGKPVTLSCSQTLNHNVMYWYQQKSSQAPKLLFHYYDKDFNNEADTPDNFQSRRPNTSFCFLDIRSPGLGDTAMYLCATSRLGSYEQYFGPGTRLTVT.

This clonotype was recorded many times. This chain connects TRBV29-1 to TRBJ2-7, with D perhaps matching TRBD1 (6 bases). Germline CDR1 SQVTM, CDR2 ANQGSEA. CDR3 length equals 15 residues. V shed 1 base and J shed 1 base, with 14 bases lying between them. CDR3 protein: CSVEGGQGKSYEQYF. The CDR3 DNA sequence: TGCAGCGTTGAAGGGGGGCAGGGGAAATCCTACGAGCAGTACTTC.

There are many counts of this clonotype. The chain recombines TRBV28 with TRBJ1-2; D is undetermined. Germline loops: CDR1 MDHEN, CDR2 SYDVKM. The CDR3 consists of 12 residues. The V end was cut by 6 bases, the J end by 2 bases, with 7 bases between. The CDR3 sequence is CASSERNYGYTF. The CDR3, as DNA: TGTGCCAGCAGCGAACGGAACTATGGCTACACCTTC.

This clonotype was seen ten or more times. The rearrangement links TRBV7-2 to TRBJ1-1, with a weak D call TRBD1 (6 bases). Between the trimmed V and J ends, which lost 0 bases and 11 bases, there was a span of 10 bases. There are 12 residues in the CDR3. CDR1 is SGHTA, CDR2 FQGNSA, per germline. The CDR3 spells CASSLARGLAFF. The CDR3 DNA reads TGTGCCAGCAGCTTAGCGCGGGGGCTTGCTTTCTTT.

In this sample, this clonotype turned up many times. The chain uses TRBV18 and TRBJ1-6; D not certain. This CDR3 has 15 residues. The V gene lost 2 bases and the J gene lost 8 bases, with 13 bases spanning the gap. Germline V gene lookup returns CDR1 KGHSH and CDR2 LQKENI. CDR3 coding DNA: TGTGCCAGCTCACCAAGCGGAACGGAGTATTCACCCCTCCACTTT. This gives the protein CASSPSGTEYSPLHF.

This clonotype was picked up many times. The chain uses TRBV10-3 and TRBJ2-3; D gene uncertain. V lost 3 bases and J lost 6, with 7 bases in between. The CDR3 length is 12 residues. Germline V lookup: CDR1 ENHRY, CDR2 SYGVKD. CDR3 sequence: CAISDLGDTQYF. CDR3 sequence (DNA): TGTGCCATCAGTGATTTAGGGGATACGCAGTATTTT.

In this sample, this clonotype turned up many times. An end of the junction does not agree with germline; a read error may underlie this. The rearrangement links TRBV5-6 to TRBJ1-2; D may be TRBD1 (6 bases). This CDR3 spans 14 amino acids. From germline, CDR1 is SGHDT and CDR2 YYEEEE. CDR3 residues: CATSSGQSLYGYTF. CDR3 bases: TGTGCCACCAGCTCCGGACAGTCCCTCTATGGCTACACCTTC.